A single sample gave rise to the 8 T cell receptor beta chains below, sequenced in a study of Ad26.COV2.S vaccination and SARS-CoV-2 variants. Treatment described: some 20 received Ad26.COV2.S at low or high dose, single or two shots; about 5 received placebo; per-sample allocation not given. On day 63 after the first injection, vaccine and placebo recipients gave samples. Repertoires were generated with immunoSEQ multiplex PCR, while TCRdb's copy carries only in-frame clones and drops some. The table records about 480,000 clones, around 85% of them present only once. Specimen: peripheral blood, collected in a trial of Ad26.COV2.S vaccine versus placebo. These receptors came from a person aged 18-60 years who received the Ad26.COV2.S COVID-19 vaccine or a placebo.

This sequence joins TRBV7-8 and TRBJ2-1; 7 bases align to TRBD2. The ends lost 1 base at V and 8 bases at J; junction bases unmatched: 14. This CDR3 contains 17 residues. CDR1 and CDR2 from the germline V gene are SGHVS and FQNEAQ. This chain's CDR3 is CASSLVGGGSLVDEQFF. As DNA, the CDR3 is TGTGCCAGCAGCTTAGTTGGAGGCGGGAGTCTAGTCGATGAGCAGTTCTTC.

In its sample, this clone was seen once. V usage is TRBV7-9 and J usage is TRBJ2-2, with 8 nucleotides matching TRBD2. Germline-derived CDR1 and CDR2 are SEHNR and FQNEAQ (reference sequence). The CDR3 sequence is 14 residues long. V dropped 5 bases and J dropped 6; count of bases not matched to a gene: 5. CDR3 sequence reads: CASSPSGSAGELFF. The DNA for the CDR3 is TGTGCCAGCAGCCCAAGCGGGAGTGCCGGGGAGCTGTTTTTT.

The J gene is TRBJ2-7, the V gene TRBV7-3; 11 bases agree with TRBD2. The germline V gene has CDR1 SGHTA and CDR2 FQGTGA. V shed 6 bases, J shed 6 bases, and the junction held 10 bases outside the gene matches. The CDR3 length is 15 residues. The CDR3 here is CASSSIAGGLSEQYF. The CDR3 coding sequence is TGTGCCAGCAGTTCGATAGCGGGAGGGTTGTCCGAGCAGTACTTC.

In DNA form, the CDR3 reads TGTGCCAGCAGTTTATCAGGACAGGGTCGAAACACCATATATTTT. Translation gives CASSLSGQGRNTIYF. The chain is built from TRBV27 and TRBJ1-3; 8 nucleotides align to TRBD1. The CDR3 is 15 residues long. V was clipped by 0 bases and J by 5 bases; unmatched bases: 3. Germline loops: CDR1 MNHEY, CDR2 SMNVEV (reference sequence).

This clone was observed once. This sequence joins TRBV3-1 (or the pseudogene TRBV3-2) and TRBJ1-1; 7 bases line up with TRBD1. V was clipped by 4 bases and J by 2 bases; unmatched bases: 10. Germline V gives CDR1 LGHDT, CDR2 YNNKEL (reference sequence). The CDR3 is made up of 16 amino acids. The CDR3 bases are TGTGCCAGCAGCCTCTCCGGGACAGCTTTAAACACTGAAGCTTTCTTT. Encoded protein: CASSLSGTALNTEAFF.

The rearrangement joins TRBV7-9 to TRBJ2-1; 9 bases agree with TRBD1. The CDR3 loop spans 14 amino acids. Per the germline V gene, CDR1 is SEHNR and CDR2 is FQNEAQ (reference sequence). With 4 bases clipped from V and 12 bases from J, the junction kept 10 bases outside the gene matches. The CDR3 loop reads CASSSGQGQGRQFF. The CDR3 nucleotides read TGTGCCAGCAGCTCGGGACAGGGCCAAGGACGGCAGTTCTTC.

The rearrangement uses TRBV4-3 and TRBJ1-2, with D perhaps TRBD1 (6 bases). Trimming took 4 bases from V and 3 from J, leaving 12 bases between them. The CDR3 loop spans 14 amino acids. Germline-derived CDR1 and CDR2 are LGHNA and YSLEER. CDR3 DNA sequence: TGCGCCAGCAGCCGGGGGCTAGGGGACTATGGCTACACCTTC. Translating it yields CASSRGLGDYGYTF.

This clone was seen only a few times. The chain employs TRBV12-3 or TRBV12-4 and TRBJ2-7, with 8 bases lining up with TRBD1. CDR3 length: 12 amino acids. J lost 6 bases, V lost 7 bases, and 5 bases had no gene match. CDR3 DNA: TGTGCCAGCACTAAAGGGACAGGCGAGCAGTACTTC. This translates into CASTKGTGEQYF.